This T cell receptor (beta chain) was observed in a study of blood T cell repertoires in COVID-19. Study background: The United States, Italy and Spain were the sources of the acute and convalescent COVID-19 samples. PBMCs, B-cell-depleted T cells, or T cells were the source of the cDNA or gDNA that made up the material.

Only a few counts were recorded for this clone. Some clones are missing from TCRdb's copy, which holds only in-frame ones; the method was immunoSEQ multiplex PCR. This sample carries around 300,000 clones, about nine tenths of them seen once, and the ten largest clones take 1.7%. Before being deemed recovered, Cohort 3 donors had two negative PCRs, clearance, or symptom resolution. Germline V gene sequence: CDR1 SGDLS, CDR2 YYNGEE. This CDR3 is 15 amino acids long. V lost 2 bases to trimming and J lost 4 bases; unmatched junction nucleotides: 6. Source material: PBMCs or T cells enriched from blood (not recorded which). The chain has TRBV9 and TRBJ2-1; 7 positions match TRBD2. This receptor was taken from a woman aged 40 to 50 who had recovered from COVID-19. The CDR3 sequence: CASSVGGGSYNEQFF. The DNA of the CDR3 is TGTGCCAGCAGCGTTGGCGGGGGATCGTACAATGAGCAGTTCTTC.